The 29 T cell receptor beta chains below were found in one sample sequenced in a study of beta chain features in type 1 diabetes. All of the isolated RNA was reverse transcribed, so expressed TCRB transcripts were sequenced. Produced via immunoSEQ multiplex PCR; TCRdb's table is partial and in-frame only. The table lists about 370,000 clones, roughly a tenth of them singletons. Their recognized antigens are unknown. Whole-study results and caveats: Shorter TCRB CDR3s, moderately but significantly so, were found in Type 1 diabetes patients in all four CD4+ subsets.

Sequencing was performed on central memory CD4+ T cells from blood. Receptors were obtained from a man aged 30-40 years with type 1 diabetes.

The J gene is TRBJ1-1, the V gene TRBV5-1; a weak D match, TRBD1 (6 bases). Germline lookup yields CDR1 SGHRS and CDR2 YFSETQ. V was shortened by 4 bases and J by 8 bases, with 15 bases between the two germline ends. The CDR3 spans 13 residues. The CDR3 coding sequence is TGCGCCAGCAGCCCCGTGGACAGCACAGAAGCTTTCTTT. Amino acid sequence: CASSPVDSTEAFF.

This clone was seen ten or more times. The chain links TRBV2 to TRBJ2-3; tentatively, D is TRBD2 (5 bases). Trimming left V 11 bases short and J 0 bases short, with 15 bases between. The germline gives CDR1 SNHLY, CDR2 FYNNEI. The CDR3 is 14 residues long. The CDR3 DNA is TGTGCCGGCCGAGAGGGCCGGAGCACAGATACGCAGTATTTT. Amino acid sequence: CAGREGRSTDTQYF.

V and J are TRBV13 and TRBJ2-3; 12 positions agree with TRBD2. Trimming cost V 6 bases and J 4 bases; bases outside gene matches: 14. CDR1 and CDR2 from the germline V gene are PRHDT and FYEKMQ (reference sequence). The CDR3 is 18 residues long. The CDR3: CASSRRASGRAAADTQYF. Written as DNA, the CDR3 is TGTGCCAGCAGTAGGCGGGCTAGCGGGAGGGCCGCCGCAGATACGCAGTATTTT.

This sequence joins TRBV5-1 and TRBJ1-2; 8 nucleotides agree with TRBD1. CDR3 size: 16 residues. The junction had 10 bases not matched to a gene; V was cut back by 3 bases and J by 3 bases. Germline V CDR1 and CDR2: SGHRS, YFSETQ. The CDR3 loop reads CASSSVRQGLDYGYTF. CDR3 nucleotide sequence: TGCGCCAGCAGCTCCGTACGACAGGGGTTGGACTATGGCTACACCTTC.

This clone was detected only a few times. The chain links TRBV14 to TRBJ2-3; D is uncertain. V was cut by 0 bases and J by 4 bases, with 17 bases left in between. Per germline, CDR1 SGHDN and CDR2 FVKESK. This CDR3 has 17 amino acids. This CDR3 reads CASSQESGFWVPDTQYF. The CDR3 nucleotides read TGTGCCAGCAGCCAAGAGTCGGGTTTTTGGGTCCCAGATACGCAGTATTTT.

The chain recombines TRBV6-1 with TRBJ2-4; 7 bases align to TRBD1. Trimming cost V 3 bases and J 1 base; bases outside gene matches: 9. CDR1 and CDR2 (germline): MNHNS, SASEGT. This CDR3 comprises 17 residues. The chain's CDR3 is CASSETGSPVAKNIQYF. The CDR3 nucleotides read TGTGCCAGCAGTGAGACAGGGAGCCCGGTGGCCAAAAACATTCAGTACTTC.

In this sample, this clone turned up a few times. This chain links TRBV29-1 with TRBJ1-5; perhaps TRBD1 as D (5 bases). Trimming took 5 bases from V and 3 from J, leaving 11 bases between them. CDR1 SQVTM and CDR2 ANQGSEA come from the germline V gene. This CDR3 region has 13 residues. CDR3 region: CSVRGGYNQPQHF. The DNA for the CDR3 is TGCAGCGTTCGGGGGGGTTACAATCAGCCCCAGCATTTT.

J is TRBJ2-5 and V is TRBV18, with D possibly being TRBD1 or TRBD2 (5 bases each). Germline V gene data show CDR1 as KGHSH and CDR2 as LQKENI. This CDR3 region has 15 residues. The ends were cut back, 2 bases at V and 3 bases at J, with 13 bases in the middle. CDR3 in amino acids: CASSPLNGAEETQYF. CDR3 nucleotides: TGTGCCAGCTCACCATTAAACGGGGCAGAAGAGACCCAGTACTTC.

The chain carries TRBV9 and TRBJ1-2; D not resolved. V was clipped by 0 bases and J by 4 bases, with 10 bases between them. This CDR3 is 14 amino acids long. Per germline, CDR1 SGDLS and CDR2 YYNGEE. CDR3 bases: TGTGCCAGCAGCGTAGGCTCCGTAGGCTATGGCTACACCTTC. It translates to CASSVGSVGYGYTF.

This clone was seen a handful of times. The rearrangement links TRBV7-9 to TRBJ2-5, with TRBD2 as a possible D gene (6 bases). This CDR3 has 18 amino acids. V was clipped by 0 bases and J by 3 bases, with 20 bases between them. Germline V gene data show CDR1 as SEHNR and CDR2 as FQNEAQ (reference sequence). CDR3 loop: CASSLATLLARREETQYF. CDR3 DNA sequence: TGTGCCAGCAGCTTAGCGACCCTTCTAGCTCGGAGGGAAGAGACCCAGTACTTC. Combining the CDR3 with reference TRBV7-9 and TRBJ2-5 gives the whole variable domain DTGVSQNPRHKITKRGQNVTFRCDPISEHNRLYWYRQTLGQGPEFLTYFQNEAQLEKSRLLSDRFSAERPKGSFSTLEIQRTEQGDSAMYLCASSLATLLARREETQYFGPGTRLLVL.

This rearrangement joins TRBV11-1 to TRBJ2-2; D is ambiguous. The CDR3 length is 15 residues. Germline loops: CDR1 SGHAT, CDR2 FQDESV (reference sequence). V was clipped by 4 bases and J by 0 bases, with 9 bases between them. CDR3 bases: TGTGCCAGCAGCTCCCAACGACCGAACACCGGGGAGCTGTTTTTT. It translates to CASSSQRPNTGELFF.

This clone occurred a few times. The chain joins TRBV7-8 to TRBJ2-7; D is unresolved. The V and J ends lost 1 base and 3 bases respectively, with 13 bases between them. This CDR3 is 15 amino acids long. Germline V CDR1 and CDR2: SGHVS, FQNEAQ. CDR3 DNA sequence: TGTGCCAGCAGCTTAGGACTCATAGGAGTCTACGAGCAGTACTTC. Its protein is CASSLGLIGVYEQYF.

The chain combines TRBV29-1 with TRBJ2-7; the D gene is possibly TRBD1 (6 bases). CDR1 and CDR2 from the germline V gene are SQVTM and ANQGSEA. Trimming removed 1 base at V and 2 bases at J, with 15 bases between. The CDR3 totals 15 residues. DNA of the CDR3: TGCAGCGTTGAAGTTTTGGGCGAGGGGGCCTACGAGCAGTACTTC. This codes for CSVEVLGEGAYEQYF.

This clone was counted a few times. Distinct nucleotide sequences in the sample also encode this CDR3. The V call is TRBV5-1, the J call TRBJ2-5; the match to TRBD2 covers 9 bases. Germline CDR1 reads SGHRS; CDR2 reads YFSETQ. Losses at the gene ends were 1 base for V and 2 bases for J; bases not matched to a gene: 0. CDR3 length: 14 residues. In nucleotides, the CDR3 is TGCGCCAGCAGCTTGACTAGCGGGCAAGAGACCCAGTACTTC. It encodes CASSLTSGQETQYF.

The table lists this clone with many counts. V is TRBV5-4 and J is TRBJ1-3; maybe TRBD1 (6 bases). The CDR3 runs to 16 residues. V was trimmed by 5 bases and J by 4 bases, leaving 19 bases between them. Germline-derived CDR1 and CDR2 are SGHNT and YYREEE (reference sequence). CDR3 nucleotide sequence: TGTGCCAGCAGTTCTCGAGACGGGACAAACGGAAACACCATATATTTT. This codes for CASSSRDGTNGNTIYF.

The V gene is TRBV6-6, the J gene TRBJ1-1; D call uncertain. Germline V gene sequence: CDR1 MNHNY, CDR2 SVGAGI (reference sequence). The CDR3 has 13 amino acids. V shed 1 base and J shed 1 base, with 4 bases lying between them. Here the CDR3 DNA reads TGTGCCAGCAGTTACTACACGAACACTGAAGCTTTCTTT. It is translated as CASSYYTNTEAFF.

This clone was picked up many times. This same CDR3 is encoded by further DNA sequences in the sample. The chain uses TRBV5-6 and TRBJ2-7; D uncertain. The CDR3 is 11 residues long. V lost 0 bases and J lost 4, with 2 bases in between. The germline gives CDR1 SGHDT, CDR2 YYEEEE. CDR3 sequence (DNA): TGTGCCAGCAGCTTGGGGTACGAGCAGTACTTC. Translation: CASSLGYEQYF.

The table lists this clone with a few counts. V usage is TRBV6-5 and J usage is TRBJ2-5, with D tentatively TRBD1 (5 bases). The CDR3 covers 12 residues. V lost 5 bases to trimming and J lost 4 bases, with 8 bases between them. Germline CDR1 MNHEY, CDR2 SVGAGI. The CDR3 region is CASSPGRETQYF. The CDR3 DNA is TGTGCCAGCAGTCCAGGGCGAGAGACCCAGTACTTC.

The genes are TRBV6-6 and TRBJ1-5; 10 nucleotides line up with TRBD1. CDR1 MNHNY and CDR2 SVGAGI come from the germline V gene (reference sequence). CDR3 size: 16 residues. The junction had 10 bases not matched to a gene; V was cut back by 7 bases and J by 4 bases. As DNA, the CDR3 is TGTGCCAGCACTCCCACGGGACAGGGGTGGAATCAGCCCCAGCATTTT. Translation gives CASTPTGQGWNQPQHF.

This clone has a count of ten or more. The V and J genes are TRBV28 and TRBJ2-7, with 8 bases matching TRBD2. Per germline, CDR1 MDHEN and CDR2 SYDVKM. The CDR3 spans 14 residues. Losses at the gene ends were 2 bases for V and 3 bases for J; bases not matched to a gene: 3. The DNA for the CDR3 is TGTGCCAGCAGTTTAGCGGGGGGTGACTACGAGCAGTACTTC. The encoded protein is CASSLAGGDYEQYF.

Turning to this clone: The junction departs from germline at one end; a sequencing error may be responsible. V usage is TRBV10-3 and J usage is TRBJ1-1, with a possible D match to TRBD1 (6 bases). CDR1 is ENHRY and CDR2 is SYGVKD in the germline V gene. The length of the CDR3 is 13 residues. CDR3 nucleotide sequence: TGTGCCAGCAGTTACAGGGTGAACACTGAAGCTTTCTTT. Amino acids: CASSYRVNTEAFF.

This sequence joins TRBV2 and TRBJ2-7; no reliable D call. The V end lost 2 bases, the J end lost 8 bases, and 13 bases lay between the germline ends. Germline V gene lookup returns CDR1 SNHLY and CDR2 FYNNEI. CDR3 size: 13 residues. The CDR3 DNA follows: TGTGCCAGCAGTGAAAGGCTCGGCAACCAGCAGTACTTC. As protein: CASSERLGNQQYF.

In this sample, this clone turned up a few times. The chain links TRBV9 to TRBJ1-1; D is perhaps TRBD1 (5 bases). This CDR3 has 14 amino acids. V gave up 4 bases and J gave up 5 bases, with 15 bases separating them. In germline, CDR1 is SGDLS, CDR2 YYNGEE. DNA for the CDR3: TGTGCCAGCAGCCCCCGAGAGGGGAGAACTGAAGCTTTCTTT. Amino acid sequence: CASSPREGRTEAFF.

The gene calls are TRBV7-8 and TRBJ2-3; 7 nucleotides agree with TRBD2. Trimming cost V 1 base and J 0 bases; bases outside gene matches: 10. This CDR3 contains 18 residues. Germline V gene sequence: CDR1 SGHVS, CDR2 FQNEAQ. The CDR3 loop reads CASSLGFLGGTSTDTQYF. CDR3 DNA: TGTGCCAGCAGCTTAGGGTTCCTCGGGGGGACTAGCACAGATACGCAGTATTTT.

The chain links TRBV11-2 to TRBJ2-3; 7 nucleotides align to TRBD2. The germline V gene has CDR1 SGHAT and CDR2 FQNNGV. The CDR3 has 15 amino acids. Trimming took 3 bases from V and 2 from J; bases not matched to a gene: 5. The chain's CDR3 is CASSFRGRATDTQYF. CDR3 bases: TGTGCCAGCAGCTTTCGAGGGAGGGCCACAGATACGCAGTATTTT.

This clone has a handful of counts. A read error may produce the germline difference seen at one junction end. In the same sample, other DNA sequences code for this CDR3. This chain uses TRBV7-2 with TRBJ1-4; D is undetermined. The CDR3 spans 14 residues. The germline CDR1 and CDR2 sequences are SGHTA and FQGNSA. The CDR3 spells CASSPPPTNEKLFF. For the CDR3, the DNA is TGTGCCAGCAGCCCCCCGCCAACGAATGAAAAACTGTTTTTT. The full variable domain, with the rest looked up from reference TRBV7-2 and TRBJ1-4, is GAGVSQSPSNKVTEKGKDVELRCDPISGHTALYWYRQSLGQGLEFLIYFQGNSAPDKSGLPSDRFSAERTGGSVSTLTIQRTQQEDSAVYLCASSPPPTNEKLFFGSGTQLSVL.

The chain is built from TRBV7-2 and TRBJ2-5; TRBD1 is a possible D gene (6 bases). Judging by the DNA end, TRBJ2-7 fits better; the J call may be wrong. Germline CDR1 SGHTA, CDR2 FQGNSA. This CDR3 is built from 14 residues. The CDR3 sequence is CASSPDRFSYEQYF. DNA of the CDR3: TGTGCCAGCAGCCCGGACAGATTCTCCTACGAGCAGTACTTC.

Note on this clone: The junction and the germline gene differ at one end; a read error may be behind it. V gene TRBV30 combines with J gene TRBJ2-3; TRBD2 matches 15 bases. Germline V gene data show CDR1 as GTSNPN and CDR2 as SVGIG (reference sequence). This CDR3 spans 16 amino acids. In nucleotides, the CDR3 is TGTGCTTGGACCTCAGGACTAGCGGGAGGGACAGATACGCAGTATTTT. It specifies CAWTSGLAGGTDTQYF.

This clone has only a few counts. V is TRBV7-2 and J is TRBJ1-2; D unresolved. V lost 1 base and J lost 8, with 8 bases in between. This CDR3 comprises 12 residues. The germline V gene has CDR1 SGHTA and CDR2 FQGNSA. The CDR3 DNA reads as TGTGCCAGCAGCTTAGGTGACGGCGGCTACACCTTC. Its protein product is CASSLGDGGYTF.